The rows below give T cell receptor beta chains drawn from one sample of a study of vaccination and CD4 T cells after COVID-19. These TCRs' antigens remain unknown. MiXCR, run by TCRdb on the PCR reads, gives a single entry per CDR3 protein. The sample records over 14,000 distinct CDR3 sequences, about 51% being singletons. Sequencing used CD4+ T cells from blood, cultured in vitro. The receptors were sampled from a human donor who had recovered from COVID-19. Both conserved end residues are part of each CDR3. The D gene is left open where the match is weak. Rows give clone size only sometimes, using once, few, many, or a class for an expanded clone.

TGCAGTGCCCACCCAGCGGGTACTGGGGAGCAGTACTTC CSAHPAGTGEQYF TRBV20-1 . TRBJ2-7 .
TGCAGTGCTGGGGGCCCCTCGAGGGAAAAACTGTTTTTT CSAGGPSREKLFF TRBV20-1 . TRBJ1-4 .
TGCAGTGCTAGAGATAGGCGGTTCTGGGATACGCAGTATTTT CSARDRRFWDTQYF TRBV20-1 . TRBJ2-3 large
TGTGCCAGCAGTCGACGCCCGGGACAGGGGCCCCCCGGGGAGCTGTTTTTT CASSRRPGQGPPGELFF TRBV28 TRBD1 TRBJ2-2 once
TGTGCCAGCAGTTTGGCAGGAAGAGAGACCCAGTACTTC CASSLAGRETQYF TRBV6-5 . TRBJ2-5 few
TGCAGTGCTAGACCTATCGTGGGGGGCTTTCACGAGCAGTACTTC CSARPIVGGFHEQYF TRBV20-1 . TRBJ2-7 few
TGTGCCAGCAGCTTAGATGGAAGGGGCGGAAGTACTGAAGCTTTCTTT CASSLDGRGGSTEAFF TRBV11-3 . TRBJ1-1 few
TGTGCCAGCAGTGAACGGGACAGGGTCTACAATGAGCAGTTCTTC CASSERDRVYNEQFF TRBV6-1 TRBD1 TRBJ2-1 few
TGCAGCGTCAGGGTGGATGGGGCGGGCGAGCAGTACTTC CSVRVDGAGEQYF TRBV29-1 . TRBJ2-7 .
TGTGCCAGCAGCTTGGGACTAGCGGGAGGCTACGAGCAGTACTTC CASSLGLAGGYEQYF TRBV27 TRBD2 TRBJ2-7 .
TGCAGTGCTAGGTGGGGCGGAAATTACGAGCAGTACTTC CSARWGGNYEQYF TRBV20-1 . TRBJ2-7 .
TGTGCCAGCAGAACCTCGGGTCAGCCCCAGCATTTT CASRTSGQPQHF TRBV6-2/TRBV6-3 . TRBJ1-5 few
TGTGCCAGTAGGACGGGGAGCACAGATACGCAGTATTTT CASRTGSTDTQYF TRBV19 . TRBJ2-3 .
TGTGCCAGCAGTTTAGTAGGGGCCTACGAGCAGTACTTC CASSLVGAYEQYF TRBV12-3/TRBV12-4 . TRBJ2-7 .
TGTGCCAGCAGCGGGTGGGACAGACGAATCGAGCAGTACTTC CASSGWDRRIEQYF TRBV6-1 TRBD1 TRBJ2-7 .
TGTGCCACCAGCAGAGTGGGACTAGGGGCGGATACGCAGTATTTT CATSRVGLGADTQYF TRBV15 TRBD2 TRBJ2-3 few
TGTGCCAGCAGTTTCGGATGGTCGGGCCGGGATACGCAGTATTTT CASSFGWSGRDTQYF TRBV27 . TRBJ2-3 .
TGTGCCAGCAGCAGGAGGGGTGGTGATAACGAGCAGTACTTC CASSRRGGDNEQYF TRBV28 . TRBJ2-7 .
TGTGCCAGCAGTAAGGTTCGATCCCACGAGCAGTACTTC CASSKVRSHEQYF TRBV6-1 . TRBJ2-7 .
TGCAGTGCCGCGTTACAGGGAACCAAAAACATTCAGTACTTC CSAALQGTKNIQYF TRBV20-1 . TRBJ2-4 .
TGCAGTGCTAGGCCTATAGCGGGAGGGACAAACACAAACACCGGGGAGCTGTTTTTT CSARPIAGGTNTNTGELFF TRBV20-1 TRBD2 TRBJ2-2 few
TGTGCCAGCAGTTTAATACAGGGGGCCGGGGAGCTGTTTTTT CASSLIQGAGELFF TRBV5-4 TRBD1 TRBJ2-2 .
TGCGCCAGCAGCCGTGAACAGGGAGTGGGCTATGGCTACACCTTC CASSREQGVGYGYTF TRBV4-1 . TRBJ1-2 .
TGTGCCAGCAGACCCCTACGGCCCAGCGGCTTCACAGATACGCAGTATTTT CASRPLRPSGFTDTQYF TRBV7-8 . TRBJ2-3 few
TGTGCCAGCAGCCCAAGACAGGGGCGACAAGGCTACACCTTC CASSPRQGRQGYTF TRBV7-8 TRBD1 TRBJ1-2 once
TGTGCCAGCAGTGAGAATACGGTGAACACTGAAGCTTTCTTT CASSENTVNTEAFF TRBV2 . TRBJ1-1 few
TGTGCCAGCAGTAGTTGGGGCGGGAGTACAGATACGCAGTATTTT CASSSWGGSTDTQYF TRBV9 TRBD2 TRBJ2-3 .
TGTGCCAGCAGCTTACAGACTAGTCCCACAGATACGCAGTATTTT CASSLQTSPTDTQYF TRBV7-9 . TRBJ2-3 .
TGCAGTGCTAAGAGACCGGGACAGACTCCTCCGTACTCTGGAAACACCATATATTTT CSAKRPGQTPPYSGNTIYF TRBV20-1 TRBD1 TRBJ1-3 few
TGTGCCATCAGTGAGAGCGGGAGGGACACCGGGGAGCTGTTTTTT CAISESGRDTGELFF TRBV10-3 TRBD2 TRBJ2-2 .
TGTGCCAGCAGTTTAACCGGGGGCAATCAGCCCCAGCATTTT CASSLTGGNQPQHF TRBV12-3/TRBV12-4 . TRBJ1-5 few
TGTGCCAGCGATCCGGGCTTAGACACCGGGGAGCTGTTTTTT CASDPGLDTGELFF TRBV6-1 . TRBJ2-2 .
TGTGCCAGCAGCCGAAGACAGGCAAGGGAGCCCCAGCATTTT CASSRRQAREPQHF TRBV7-8 . TRBJ1-5 few
TGTGCTACGACCGATCGGGATACGCAGTATTTT CATTDRDTQYF TRBV10-3 . TRBJ2-3 few
TGTGCCAGCAGCTTAGGCCCCAGGGGGCAAGGCACAGATACGCAGTATTTT CASSLGPRGQGTDTQYF TRBV7-3 TRBD1 TRBJ2-3 .
TGTGCCAGCAGCCCTATCCGACCCAGGACAGGGGGGAACACTGAAGCTTTCTTT CASSPIRPRTGGNTEAFF TRBV5-4 TRBD1 TRBJ1-1 .
TGTGCCAGCAGCGCGTTCGGGGCAACTAATGAAAAACTGTTTTTT CASSAFGATNEKLFF TRBV7-9 . TRBJ1-4 .
TGCAGTGCTAGAGAGACAGGGGCGAACACTGAAGCTTTCTTT CSARETGANTEAFF TRBV20-1 TRBD1 TRBJ1-1 .
TGCAGTGCTAGAGATCGGAGGACAGACACCGGGGAGCTGTTTTTT CSARDRRTDTGELFF TRBV20-1 . TRBJ2-2 few
TGTGCCAGCTCACGTTCGGGAGGCTATAATTCACCCCTCCACTTT CASSRSGGYNSPLHF TRBV18 . TRBJ1-6 .
TGTGCCAGCAGCCCTCGCAGGGAAGGGGACAAAGAGACCCAGTACTTC CASSPRREGDKETQYF TRBV9 . TRBJ2-5 .
TGTGCCAGCCGGGTTGACAGGGGGCTTTATGGCTACACCTTC CASRVDRGLYGYTF TRBV6-1 TRBD1 TRBJ1-2 .
TGTGCCAGCAGTTCTAGCGGGGGGCCGGAGACCCAGTACTTC CASSSSGGPETQYF TRBV6-2/TRBV6-3 TRBD2 TRBJ2-5 .
TGTGCCATCAGTGCGGGAGTGGGAGTCGATCCAGAAGCTTTCTTT CAISAGVGVDPEAFF TRBV10-3 . TRBJ1-1 .
TGTGCCAGCAGTGACAATGAAGAGACCCAGTACTTC CASSDNEETQYF TRBV2 . TRBJ2-5 few
TGTGCCAGCAGTTTAGGGTTCCAAGAGACCCAGTACTTC CASSLGFQETQYF TRBV27 . TRBJ2-5 few
TGTGCCAGCAGTGAATTTATACTAGCGGGCCGCACAGATACGCAGTATTTT CASSEFILAGRTDTQYF TRBV2 TRBD2 TRBJ2-3 .
TGTGCCAGCAGAACCGGGACTAGCGGGTCAAGAGACACCGGGGAGCTGTTTTTT CASRTGTSGSRDTGELFF TRBV11-1 TRBD2 TRBJ2-2 .